This TCR beta chain was documented in a study of T cells in Graves' hyperthyroidism and ophthalmopathy. Across the study: Peripheral blood was secured at the point of initial diagnosis, before any treatment. General study results and limits: Ophthalmopathy, as predicted by the model, came a median approximately 5.9 months after the prediction.

The study based diagnoses on clinical symptoms, serum thyroxine and TRAb, thyroid ultrasound and orbital computed tomography. It was RNA transcripts that yielded the amplified TCR beta CDR3 regions. Using the HTBI primer set, a first-round RT-PCR was run on the TCR CDR3. TCRdb reprocessed the multiplex PCR reads with MiXCR, giving one entry per CDR3 protein. The data contain a few hundred thousand distinct CDR3 sequences, approximately 15% of them singletons. This clonotype showed up many times. What it binds is not known. This CDR3 contains 15 residues. Germline V CDR1 and CDR2: SGHRS, YFSETQ. Trimming pared 1 base from V and 1 base from J, leaving 10 bases between.

This TCR was recovered from a woman aged 55-70 years with Graves' ophthalmopathy. Material for sequencing was blood. The chain recombines TRBV5-1 with TRBJ2-3, with D unclear. CDR3 sequence reads: CASSLPGGGTDTQYF. The CDR3 DNA is TGCGCCAGCAGCTTGCCGGGCGGAGGCACAGATACGCAGTATTTT.